A selection of T cell receptor beta chains follows, all from one sample in a study of CD4+ T cells in melanoma. Method: immunoSEQ multiplex PCR; TCRdb's copy keeps in-frame clones and lacks some. The sample yields about 110,000 clones, 80% to 95% seen once. The sample comprised peripheral blood. These receptors were taken from a human donor with melanoma. The CDR3 runs from the conserved cysteine through the conserved F or W. A D gene is named only where the DNA matches it firmly. Rows give clone size only sometimes, using once, few, many, or a class for an expanded clone.

cdr3_length	clone_size	v_call	j_call	d_call	cdr3_aa	cdr3_nt
14	few	TRBV5-1	TRBJ2-7	TRBD2	CASSFSGRGDEQYF	TGCGCCAGCAGCTTTAGCGGGAGGGGTGACGAGCAGTACTTC
14	-	TRBV6-4	TRBJ2-3	TRBD2	CASSDSGSPDTQYF	TGTGCCAGCAGCGATAGCGGGAGCCCAGATACGCAGTATTTT
15	-	TRBV28	TRBJ1-4	-	CASSRRGTPNEKLFF	TGTGCCAGCAGTCGTCGGGGGACCCCTAATGAAAAACTGTTTTTT
18	-	TRBV27	TRBJ2-2	TRBD1	CASRHTQGISSTSGELFF	TGTGCCAGCAGGCACACACAGGGGATTTCGTCCACCTCCGGGGAGCTGTTTTTT
17	-	TRBV27	TRBJ2-5	TRBD2	CASSFLAGGRGRETQYF	TGTGCCAGCAGTTTTTTAGCGGGGGGCCGCGGGCGGGAGACCCAGTACTTC
16	-	TRBV28	TRBJ2-7	TRBD1	CASSLGTGGITYEQYF	TGTGCCAGCAGTTTGGGGACAGGGGGCATCACCTACGAGCAGTACTTC
15	once	TRBV5-1	TRBJ2-3	TRBD2	CASSYTSGGTDTQYF	TGCGCCAGCAGCTACACTAGCGGGGGCACAGATACGCAGTATTTT
14	-	TRBV7-8	TRBJ1-1	-	CASSLWPMNTEAFF	TGTGCCAGCAGCTTGTGGCCAATGAACACTGAAGCTTTCTTT
12	-	TRBV7-2	TRBJ2-7	-	CASSPRSYEQYF	TGTGCCAGCAGCCCTCGATCCTACGAGCAGTACTTC
17	-	TRBV5-1	TRBJ2-5	-	CASSLGLGSTRQETQYF	TGCGCCAGCAGCTTGGGTTTGGGAAGTACAAGACAAGAGACCCAGTACTTC
16	-	TRBV7-9	TRBJ2-5	-	CASSLGRPGEGETQYF	TGTGCCAGCAGCCTAGGGCGTCCAGGGGAAGGGGAGACCCAGTACTTC
15	once	TRBV9	TRBJ1-6	-	CASKFGGRHNSPLHF	TGTGCCAGCAAGTTTGGGGGCAGGCATAATTCACCCCTCCACTTT
12	-	TRBV30	TRBJ1-6	-	CAWSTQGSPLHF	TGTGCCTGGAGTACACAGGGTTCACCCCTCCACTTT
14	-	TRBV7-9	TRBJ2-1	-	CASSSGWGYNEQFF	TGTGCCAGCAGCTCCGGCTGGGGCTACAATGAGCAGTTCTTC
16	once	TRBV5-8	TRBJ2-7	TRBD1	CASSYGWDRGRDEQYF	TGTGCCAGCAGCTATGGATGGGACAGGGGTAGGGACGAGCAGTACTTC
13	-	TRBV11-2	TRBJ1-1	-	CASSFRGTAEAFF	TGTGCCAGCAGCTTTAGGGGGACGGCTGAAGCTTTCTTT
17	-	TRBV5-1	TRBJ2-7	TRBD1	CASSLEIPGQGAREQYF	TGCGCCAGCAGCTTGGAGATTCCGGGACAGGGGGCGCGCGAGCAGTACTTC
13	once	TRBV14	TRBJ1-3	-	CASSQASRNTIYF	TGTGCCAGCAGCCAAGCTTCCCGAAACACCATATATTTT
18	-	TRBV4-1	TRBJ2-2	TRBD2	CASSQGLAGGPNTGELFF	TGCGCCAGCAGCCAAGGACTAGCGGGAGGGCCGAACACCGGGGAGCTGTTTTTT
14	-	TRBV5-4	TRBJ1-1	-	CASSLPRGNTEAFF	TGTGCCAGCAGCTTGCCGAGGGGGAACACTGAAGCTTTCTTT
14	-	TRBV4-2	TRBJ2-7	TRBD2	CASSPGLVGYEQYF	TGTGCCAGCAGCCCGGGACTAGTTGGATACGAGCAGTACTTC
14	-	TRBV7-2	TRBJ1-2	TRBD1	CASSRTGTGYGYTF	TGTGCCAGCAGCCGCACCGGGACAGGCTATGGCTACACCTTC
16	once	TRBV4-1	TRBJ2-1	TRBD2	CASSQLAGSLWGEQFF	TGCGCCAGCAGCCAACTAGCGGGAAGTTTATGGGGGGAGCAGTTCTTC
13	-	TRBV5-6	TRBJ1-1	-	CASSLGGDTEAFF	TGTGCCAGCAGCTTGGGAGGGGACACTGAAGCTTTCTTT
18	-	TRBV18	TRBJ1-1	TRBD1	CASSTSGTGGLVRAEAFF	TGTGCCAGCTCCACCAGCGGGACAGGGGGACTCGTGAGAGCTGAAGCTTTCTTT
15	once	TRBV2	TRBJ2-3	TRBD1	CASSGQGLRTDTQYF	TGTGCCAGCAGTGGACAGGGTTTAAGGACAGATACGCAGTATTTT
14	-	TRBV2	TRBJ2-7	-	CASIRQFGSYEQYF	TGTGCCAGCATCCGACAGTTCGGATCCTACGAGCAGTACTTC
14	-	TRBV28	TRBJ2-7	-	CASSLPLGVTEQYF	TGTGCCAGCAGTTTACCACTGGGAGTAACGGAGCAGTACTTC
16	-	TRBV28	TRBJ1-4	-	CASSLPSGSGNEKLFF	TGTGCCAGCAGTTTACCCTCAGGGTCCGGTAATGAAAAACTGTTTTTT
16	-	TRBV4-3	TRBJ1-4	-	CASSQGTAPTNEKLFF	TGCGCCAGCAGCCAAGGGACAGCGCCAACTAATGAAAAACTGTTTTTT
15	-	TRBV7-9	TRBJ2-7	-	CASSPKGPDSYEQYF	TGTGCCAGCAGCCCAAAAGGGCCAGATTCCTACGAGCAGTACTTC
14	once	TRBV6-5	TRBJ1-1	TRBD1	CASSIGGANTEAFF	TGTGCCAGCAGTATAGGGGGCGCGAACACTGAAGCTTTCTTT
14	-	TRBV5-5	TRBJ1-1	-	CASSFPRDDTEAFF	TGTGCCAGCAGCTTCCCGCGGGATGACACTGAAGCTTTCTTT
16	-	TRBV28	TRBJ1-3	-	CASSFLWGDSGNTIYF	TGTGCCAGCAGTTTCCTCTGGGGAGACTCTGGAAACACCATATATTTT
17	few	TRBV30	TRBJ1-5	-	CAWSVRYKGRDNQPQHF	TGTGCCTGGAGTGTACGATATAAGGGCAGGGACAATCAGCCCCAGCATTTT
13	-	TRBV5-1	TRBJ2-7	-	CARRKGPRYEQYF	TGCGCCAGACGTAAGGGACCTCGCTACGAGCAGTACTTC
16	-	TRBV2	TRBJ2-5	-	CASSPVDTSLMETQYF	TGTGCCAGCAGTCCGGTTGATACTAGCCTAATGGAGACCCAGTACTTC
15	-	TRBV28	TRBJ2-3	TRBD2	CASSTTSGTTDTQYF	TGTGCCAGCAGTACGACTAGCGGAACCACAGATACGCAGTATTTT
17	-	TRBV28	TRBJ2-3	TRBD2	CASSRPGLAISTDTQYF	TGTGCCAGCAGTAGACCGGGACTAGCCATTAGCACAGATACGCAGTATTTT
17	-	TRBV5-4	TRBJ2-3	-	CASSGGTYRGRTDTQYF	TGTGCCAGCAGCGGGGGGACTTACAGGGGCCGCACAGATACGCAGTATTTT
14	-	TRBV5-4	TRBJ1-2	-	CASSWGAGNYGYTF	TGTGCCAGCAGCTGGGGTGCGGGAAACTATGGCTACACCTTC
17	-	TRBV5-6	TRBJ2-3	TRBD2	CASSLRASGGYTDTQYF	TGTGCCAGCAGCTTGAGGGCTAGCGGAGGATACACAGATACGCAGTATTTT
14	-	TRBV2	TRBJ1-2	-	CATFLFGGLGGYTF	TGTGCCACCTTTCTCTTCGGGGGGCTCGGTGGCTACACCTTC
18	-	TRBV2	TRBJ2-4	TRBD2	CASSERPGLAGSKNIQYF	TGTGCCAGCAGTGAACGGCCTGGACTAGCGGGGTCCAAAAACATTCAGTACTTC
14	-	TRBV21-1	TRBJ2-6	-	CASWGGPGANVLTF	TGTGCCAGCTGGGGGGGGCCTGGGGCCAACGTCCTGACTTTC
15	-	TRBV2	TRBJ2-3	-	CASSELSLAGDTQYF	TGTGCCAGCAGTGAGCTGTCGTTAGCAGGAGATACGCAGTATTTT
13	once	TRBV5-1	TRBJ2-1	-	CASSLVVTNEQFF	TGCGCCAGCAGCTTGGTCGTTACGAATGAGCAGTTCTTC
13	-	TRBV18	TRBJ1-2	-	CASSLDRNYGYTF	TGTGCCAGCTCCCTGGACCGGAACTATGGCTACACCTTC
14	-	TRBV5-1	TRBJ1-3	-	CASSEGHGGNTIYF	TGCGCCAGCAGCGAGGGACACGGTGGAAACACCATATATTTT
13	-	TRBV4-3	TRBJ1-2	-	CASSPVNTRGYTF	TGCGCCAGCAGCCCCGTGAACACCCGGGGCTACACCTTC
16	once	TRBV5-1	TRBJ2-6	-	CASNSQEQSGANVLTF	TGCGCCAGCAATTCTCAGGAACAGTCTGGGGCCAACGTCCTGACTTTC